Sequencing of this T cell receptor (beta chain) was carried out in a study of OX40 agonist ivuxolimab in advanced cancers. Study-level information: Three partial responders included one hepatocellular carcinoma patient and two cutaneous melanoma patients. Study-wide points: The specificity for antigen of the expanded peripheral T cells was not determined.

Autoimmune disease history or systemic immunosuppression disqualified patients. In regard to this clone: Its specificity is not known.

The protocol was immunoSEQ multiplex PCR, while the TCRdb copy is restricted to in-frame clones and leaves out a portion. The data contain roughly 60,000 clones, roughly 85% of them singletons. The receptor was derived from an adult with an advanced solid tumor such as melanoma, head and neck, liver or kidney cancer. The source was CD4+ or CD8+ T cells sorted from blood, collected in a trial of the OX40 agonist ivuxolimab.

This chain's CDR3 is CASSVGGLAGGQGEQFF. CDR3 sequence (DNA): TGTGCCAGCAGCGTAGGGGGACTAGCGGGAGGGCAGGGTGAGCAGTTCTTC. The chain uses TRBV9 and TRBJ2-1, with TRBD2 matching 16 bases. CDR1 and CDR2 from the germline V gene are SGDLS and YYNGEE. The ends lost 0 bases at V and 9 bases at J; junction bases unmatched: 6. CDR3 length: 17 amino acids. Full variable domain (outside the CDR3, taken from reference TRBV9 and TRBJ2-1): DSGVTQTPKHLITATGQRVTLRCSPRSGDLSVYWYQQSLDQGLQFLIQYYNGEERAKGNILERFSAQQFPDLHSELNLSSLELGDSALYFCASSVGGLAGGQGEQFFGPGTRLTVL.